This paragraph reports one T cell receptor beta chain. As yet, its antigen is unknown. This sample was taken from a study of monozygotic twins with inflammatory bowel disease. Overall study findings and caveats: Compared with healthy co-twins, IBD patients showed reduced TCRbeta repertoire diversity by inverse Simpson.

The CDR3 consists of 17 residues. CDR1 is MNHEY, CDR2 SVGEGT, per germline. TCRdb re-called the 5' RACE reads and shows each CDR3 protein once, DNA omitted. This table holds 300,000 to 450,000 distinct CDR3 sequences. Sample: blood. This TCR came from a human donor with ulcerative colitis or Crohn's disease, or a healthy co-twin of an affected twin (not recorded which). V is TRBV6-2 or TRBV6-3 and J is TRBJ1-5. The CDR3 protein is CASSYRSGGSGNQPQHF.